This T cell receptor (beta chain) was captured in a study of T cell repertoires in cytomegalovirus infection. General study points: HLA-C-restricted CMV clonotypes gave the most frequent clonotype in two of eight donors.

TCRdb used MiXCR to reprocess the reads, holding one entry per CDR3 protein. The data show approximately 500,000 distinct CDR3 sequences, with more than 15% seen just once and roughly a quarter held by the top ten. The CDR3 length is 14 residues. After removal of 4 bases from V and 6 bases from J, the junction contained 8 bases not matched to a gene. Per germline, CDR1 SGHNT and CDR2 YYREEE (reference sequence). This clonotype was seen ten or more times. As yet, its antigen is unknown. The J gene is TRBJ1-2, the V gene TRBV5-4; 8 nucleotides line up with TRBD1. This sequence was found in a human donor in good health (CMV status not recorded). Some clones in this sample may be carry-over from other donors' samples. Sequencing was carried out using CD8+ T cells from PBMCs. CDR3 region: CASSNGQGIDGYTF. CDR3 nucleotides: TGTGCCAGCAGCAACGGACAGGGAATAGATGGCTACACCTTC. Drawing the rest from reference TRBV5-4 and TRBJ1-2, the complete variable domain is ETGVTQSPTHLIKTRGQQVTLRCSSQSGHNTVSWYQQALGQGPQFIFQYYREEENGRGNFPPRFSGLQFPNYSSELNVNALELDDSALYLCASSNGQGIDGYTFGSGTRLTVV.